One sample yielded the 7 T cell receptor beta chains listed below, sequenced in a study of shared clonotypes between healthy human individuals. Sequencing was performed with immunoSEQ multiplex PCR; in TCRdb, only in-frame clones are kept and a portion is missing. There are under 600,000 clones in the sample; roughly 97% occur only once, and 0.057% lies in the top ten. The sequenced material came from naive CD4+ T cells sorted from blood. Indicated subset: CD45RA+ positively selected. Receptors were obtained from a woman under 40 in good health.

The chain couples TRBV7-6 to TRBJ2-7; a possible D gene is TRBD2 (6 bases). The CDR3 runs to 14 residues. Germline V gives CDR1 SGHVS, CDR2 FNYEAQ. Trimming removed 1 base from V and 6 bases from J, with 13 bases in between. The CDR3 DNA follows: TGTGCCAGCAGCTTAGTACCCAAGGGAGGCGAGCAGTACTTC. Translation: CASSLVPKGGEQYF.

The sample holds one count of this clone. The genes are TRBV6-5 and TRBJ2-4; D is unclear. CDR1 and CDR2 from the germline V gene are MNHEY and SVGAGI. V was shortened by 0 bases and J by 8 bases, with 11 bases between the two germline ends. The CDR3 is made up of 14 amino acids. CDR3 protein: CASSYSSDLDIQYF. CDR3 nucleotides: TGTGCCAGCAGTTACTCCTCCGACTTGGACATTCAGTACTTC.

As DNA, the CDR3 is TGTGCCAGCAGCTTAACAGGGGACTTGGGAAACACCATATATTTT. This gives the protein CASSLTGDLGNTIYF. This chain links TRBV7-3 with TRBJ1-3, with a possible D match to TRBD1 (5 bases). CDR3 length: 15 residues. Germline CDR1 reads SGHTA; CDR2 reads FQGTGA. V shed 0 bases and J shed 4 bases, with 10 bases lying between them.

This chain links TRBV7-2 with TRBJ1-3; D gene uncertain. Germline-derived CDR1 and CDR2 are SGHTA and FQGNSA. Trimming left V 2 bases short and J 0 bases short, with 11 bases between. This CDR3 comprises 16 residues. CDR3 protein: CASSLLIGFSGNTIYF. CDR3 nucleotides: TGTGCCAGCAGCTTATTGATAGGGTTCTCTGGAAACACCATATATTTT.

The rearrangement uses TRBV10-3 and TRBJ2-7; D is possibly TRBD1 or TRBD2 (5 bases each). The CDR3 contains 12 residues. The V gene's germline CDR1 is ENHRY and CDR2 SYGVKD. Trimming left V 5 bases short and J 7 bases short, with 12 bases between. CDR3 in DNA: TGTGCCATCAGTAGGACCGAGGGGGAGCAGTACTTC. It specifies CAISRTEGEQYF.

V gene TRBV5-1 combines with J gene TRBJ2-5, with 10 bases fitting TRBD2. CDR1 and CDR2 (germline): SGHRS, YFSETQ. The CDR3 has 16 amino acids. Trimming took 0 bases from V and 3 from J; bases not matched to a gene: 5. CDR3 DNA sequence: TGCGCCAGCAGCTTGGGGACTACTAGCGGGAAAGAGACCCAGTACTTC. It is translated as CASSLGTTSGKETQYF.

The V and J genes are TRBV30 and TRBJ2-7; 8 bases agree with TRBD1. V trimming: 1 base; J trimming: 1 base; junction bases outside the gene matches: 3. Germline loops: CDR1 GTSNPN, CDR2 SVGIG (reference sequence). The CDR3 length is 14 residues. The CDR3 here is CAWSDGTGSYEQYF. As DNA, the CDR3 is TGTGCCTGGAGTGACGGGACAGGTTCCTACGAGCAGTACTTC.